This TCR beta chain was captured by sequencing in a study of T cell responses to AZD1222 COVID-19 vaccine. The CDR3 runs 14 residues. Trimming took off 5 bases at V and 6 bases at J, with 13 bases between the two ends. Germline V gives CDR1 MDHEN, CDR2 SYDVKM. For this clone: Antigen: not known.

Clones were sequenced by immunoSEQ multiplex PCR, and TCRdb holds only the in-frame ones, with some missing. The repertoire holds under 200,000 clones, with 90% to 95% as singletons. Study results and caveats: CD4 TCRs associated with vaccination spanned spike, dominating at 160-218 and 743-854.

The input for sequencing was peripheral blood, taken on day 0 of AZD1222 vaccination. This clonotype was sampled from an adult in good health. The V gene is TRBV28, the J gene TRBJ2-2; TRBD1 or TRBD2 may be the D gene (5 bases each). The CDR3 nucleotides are TGTGCCAGCAGTCCCCCGGGGCCCCCCGGGGAGCTGTTTTTT. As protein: CASSPPGPPGELFF.